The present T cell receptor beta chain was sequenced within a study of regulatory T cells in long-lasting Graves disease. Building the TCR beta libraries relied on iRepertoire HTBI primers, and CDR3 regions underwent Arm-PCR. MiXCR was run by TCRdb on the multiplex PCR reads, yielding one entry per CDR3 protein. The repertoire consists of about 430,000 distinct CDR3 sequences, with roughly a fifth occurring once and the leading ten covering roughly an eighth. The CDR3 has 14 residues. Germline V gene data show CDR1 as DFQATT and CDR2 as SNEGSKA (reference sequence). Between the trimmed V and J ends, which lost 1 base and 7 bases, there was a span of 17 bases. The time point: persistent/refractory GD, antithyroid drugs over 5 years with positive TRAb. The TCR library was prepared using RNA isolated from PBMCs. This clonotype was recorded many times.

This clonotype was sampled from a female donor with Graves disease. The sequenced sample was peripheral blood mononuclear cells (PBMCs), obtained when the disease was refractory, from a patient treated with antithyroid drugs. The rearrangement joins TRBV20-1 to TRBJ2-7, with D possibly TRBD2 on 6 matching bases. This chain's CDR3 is CSARGRGSVGEQYF. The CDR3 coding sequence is TGCAGTGCTAGAGGGCGGGGCAGCGTTGGGGAGCAGTACTTC.